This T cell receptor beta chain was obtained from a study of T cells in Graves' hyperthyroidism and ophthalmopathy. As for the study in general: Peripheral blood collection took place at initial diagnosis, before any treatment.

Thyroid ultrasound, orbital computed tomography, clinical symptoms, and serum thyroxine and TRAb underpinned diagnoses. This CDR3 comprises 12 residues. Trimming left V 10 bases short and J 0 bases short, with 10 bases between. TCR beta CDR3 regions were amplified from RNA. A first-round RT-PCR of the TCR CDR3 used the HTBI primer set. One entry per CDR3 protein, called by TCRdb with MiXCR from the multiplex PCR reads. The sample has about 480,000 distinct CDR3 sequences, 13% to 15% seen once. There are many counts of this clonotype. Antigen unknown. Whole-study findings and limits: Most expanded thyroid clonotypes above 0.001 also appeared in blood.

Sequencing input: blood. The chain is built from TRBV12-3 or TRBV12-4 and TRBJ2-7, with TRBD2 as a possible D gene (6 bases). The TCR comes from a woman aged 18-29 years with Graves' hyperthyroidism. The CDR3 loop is CATGTPSYEQYF. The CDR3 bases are TGTGCCACAGGGACTCCCTCCTACGAGCAGTACTTC.